This paragraph covers one TCR beta chain sequence. As yet, its antigen is unknown. This entry belongs to a study of vaccination effects on CD4 cells after COVID-19. Sequencing was performed with immunoSEQ multiplex PCR; in TCRdb, only in-frame clones are kept and a portion is missing. Of around 75,000 clones in the sample, around 72% were seen once. In germline, CDR1 is SGHVS, CDR2 FQNEAQ. Trimming stripped 1 base from V and 3 bases from J, with 13 bases between. This CDR3 has 15 residues. Sequencing was preceded by expansion of antigen-specific CD4+ T cells with viral peptide pools in the ViraFEST assay. The culture ran for 10 days, and then CD4+ T cells were isolated. Documented for the person is a PCR-confirmed SARS-CoV-2 infection occurring between March and December 2020. Every well housed more than 1.5 million PBMC, which grew in culture alongside about 11 IU/ml IL-2 and about 10 ug/ml peptides. The authors used an HIV-1 Nef peptide pool as the negative control culture. A half-medium replacement with IL-2 medium was carried out on days 3 and 7.

The V and J genes are TRBV7-8 and TRBJ2-7; D unclear. The TCR sequence derives from a human donor who had a prior SARS-CoV-2 infection. The source was CD4+ T cells from PBMCs cultured with HIV peptides, collected before COVID-19 vaccination. Stated subset: HIV-1 Nef peptide pool negative control/reference culture. The CDR3 sequence: CASSLVGEEIYEQYF. The DNA for the CDR3 is TGTGCCAGCAGCTTAGTGGGCGAAGAGATCTACGAGCAGTACTTC.